Given below is one T cell receptor (beta chain) in context. Its target is not known. This entry belongs to a study of CXCR3-negative and CXCR3-positive naive CD8 T cells. Germline assignment: CDR1 MNHEY and CDR2 SMNVEV (reference sequence). The length of the CDR3 is 15 residues. UMI labels and 5' RACE were used to prepare the TRB cDNA libraries. TCRdb processed the 5' RACE reads again and assigns one entry to each CDR3 protein, with no DNA. Its table records approximately 70,000 distinct CDR3 sequences. Study-wide results and caveats: Naive subsets were similarly diverse, while memory CD8+ repertoires were much less diverse.

Every subset of CD8+ T cells was sorted in triplicate at roughly 300,000 cells each. The chain combines TRBV27 with TRBJ2-5; TCRdb picks TRBD1, but there is no DNA to check that call. Input material: naive CXCR3- CD8+ T cells from blood. Noted subset: CD45RO-CCR7+CD27+CD95- naive CD8+ T cells lacking CXCR3 (TNR3-). This receptor was identified in a human donor in good health. Some clones in this sample may be carry-over from other donors' samples. CDR3 amino acids: CASSLLGGAGETQYF.